The clone carrying this TCR beta chain came up a few times. Germline trimming cut 7 bases from V and 1 base from J; bases unmatched to any gene: 8. CDR1 is LNHDA, CDR2 SQIVND, per germline (reference sequence). CDR3 length equals 16 residues. The data originate from a study of blood T cell repertoires in COVID-19. In the original processing: Nucleated cell number was recorded as an estimate derived from reference gene primer amplification. Some clones are missing from TCRdb's copy, which holds only in-frame ones; the method was immunoSEQ multiplex PCR. That table gives V, J and clone size, and the DNA gave D and trimming. The table lists 100,000 to 150,000 clones, 55% to 75% of them singletons.

The rearrangement joins TRBV19 to TRBJ2-2, with 8 bases aligning to TRBD1. Sequenced: peripheral blood. The clonotype originates from a human donor with acute or convalescent COVID-19. The donor label of this sample is uncertain. The CDR3 DNA reads TGTGCCAGTACGGTACCCGGGACAGGGAACACCGGGGAGCTGTTTTTT. This translates into CASTVPGTGNTGELFF.